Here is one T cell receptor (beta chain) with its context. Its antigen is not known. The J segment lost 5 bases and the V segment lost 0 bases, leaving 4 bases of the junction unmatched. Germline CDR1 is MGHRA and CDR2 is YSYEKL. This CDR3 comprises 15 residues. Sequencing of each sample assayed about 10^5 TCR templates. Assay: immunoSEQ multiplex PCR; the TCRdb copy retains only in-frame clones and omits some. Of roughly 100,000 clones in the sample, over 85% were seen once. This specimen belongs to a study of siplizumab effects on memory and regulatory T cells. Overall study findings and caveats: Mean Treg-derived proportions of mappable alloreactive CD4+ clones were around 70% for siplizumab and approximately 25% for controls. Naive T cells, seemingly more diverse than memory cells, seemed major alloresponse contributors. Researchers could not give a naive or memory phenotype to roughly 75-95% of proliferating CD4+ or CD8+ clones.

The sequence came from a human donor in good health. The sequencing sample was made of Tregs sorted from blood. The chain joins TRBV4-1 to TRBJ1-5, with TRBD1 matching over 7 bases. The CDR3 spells CASSQEVTGDQPQHF. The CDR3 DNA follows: TGCGCCAGCAGCCAAGAGGTAACAGGGGATCAGCCCCAGCATTTT.